Below, 23 T cell receptor beta chains from the same sample are listed, as sequenced in a study of blood T cell repertoires in COVID-19. The assay was immunoSEQ multiplex PCR, and TCRdb's table has in-frame clones only and misses some. Of 25,000 to 35,000 clones in the sample, about nine tenths are singletons; the top ten hold approximately 9.9%. Sequencing input: peripheral blood. The source is a human donor in a cohort sampled during active COVID-19.

This clone has a single count. V is TRBV29-1 and J is TRBJ2-5; no clear D. Trimming took 3 bases from V and 5 from J, leaving 7 bases between them. Per germline, CDR1 SQVTM and CDR2 ANQGSEA. The length of the CDR3 is 11 residues. The CDR3 nucleotides are TGCAGCGTTGACCGGGTGGAGACCCAGTACTTC. Its translation: CSVDRVETQYF.

This rearrangement joins TRBV5-4 to TRBJ1-3; D remains ambiguous. The V and J ends lost 5 bases and 4 bases respectively, with 7 bases between them. The CDR3 is made up of 12 amino acids. The germline V gene encodes CDR1 SGHNT and CDR2 YYREEE (reference sequence). DNA for the CDR3: TGTGCCAGCAGTACGGGGGGAAACACCATATATTTT. It encodes CASSTGGNTIYF.

CDR3 amino acids: CASSSEAGARGETQYF. The CDR3 DNA follows: TGTGCCAGCAGCTCAGAGGCGGGGGCCCGAGGGGAGACCCAGTACTTC. The rearrangement uses TRBV7-9 and TRBJ2-5; tentatively, D is TRBD2 (7 bases). Trimming shortened V by 4 bases and J by 5 bases, and 20 bases separated the two germline ends. This CDR3 has 16 residues. Germline values: CDR1 SEHNR, CDR2 FQNEAQ (reference sequence).

This rearrangement joins TRBV5-4 to TRBJ2-1, with TRBD2 matching over 11 bases. This CDR3 is 14 amino acids long. Looked up from germline, CDR1 is SGHNT and CDR2 is YYREEE (reference sequence). J was trimmed by 7 bases and V by 4 bases; bases with no gene match: 4. This chain's CDR3 is CASSNPSGGNEQFF. The CDR3 DNA reads TGTGCCAGCAGCAACCCTAGCGGGGGGAATGAGCAGTTCTTC.

This clone was found once. The chain couples TRBV4-2 to TRBJ2-3; a possible D gene is TRBD2 (6 bases). The germline V gene has CDR1 LGHNA and CDR2 YNFKEQ. V shed 0 bases and J shed 3 bases, with 13 bases lying between them. This CDR3 is 16 amino acids long. CDR3 DNA sequence: TGTGCCAGCAGCCAAGACAAGATGGGGGGTACAGATACGCAGTATTTT. Its protein is CASSQDKMGGTDTQYF.

This clone appeared a single time. The J gene is TRBJ2-3, the V gene TRBV6-6, with D tentatively TRBD1 (6 bases). V was pared by 6 bases and J by 3 bases, with 13 bases between. CDR3 length: 14 residues. Germline CDR1 and CDR2: MNHNY and SVGAGI (reference sequence). The CDR3 bases are TGTGCCAGCAGAAACAGGGTAGAGACAGATACGCAGTATTTT. Residues: CASRNRVETDTQYF.

This clone was seen only a few times. J is TRBJ1-5 and V is TRBV19; possible D gene TRBD1, 6 bases. The germline CDR1 and CDR2 sequences are LNHDA and SQIVND (reference sequence). The CDR3 is 16 amino acids. V was pared by 6 bases and J by 0 bases, with 15 bases between. The CDR3 sequence: CASSLDGQNSNQPQHF. CDR3 sequence (DNA): TGTGCCAGTAGCCTTGACGGACAGAATAGCAATCAGCCCCAGCATTTT.

The gene calls are TRBV6-5 and TRBJ1-2, with a possible D match to TRBD1 (5 bases). Between the trimmed V and J ends, which lost 0 bases and 1 base, there was a span of 12 bases. The length of the CDR3 is 16 residues. Per the germline V gene, CDR1 is MNHEY and CDR2 is SVGAGI. For the CDR3, the DNA is TGTGCCAGCAGTTACTCTTACCGACAGAGTAACTATGGCTACACCTTC. This gives the protein CASSYSYRQSNYGYTF.

The chain carries TRBV6-6 and TRBJ2-7; 9 bases match TRBD1. This CDR3 region has 15 residues. Germline trimming cut 5 bases from V and 5 bases from J; bases unmatched to any gene: 10. Looked up from germline, CDR1 is MNHNY and CDR2 is SVGAGI (reference sequence). This CDR3 is CASSTPDRGYDEQYF. DNA of the CDR3: TGTGCCAGCAGTACCCCGGACAGGGGTTACGACGAGCAGTACTTC.

This chain links TRBV29-1 with TRBJ2-7; possibly TRBD2 for D (7 bases). Germline lookup yields CDR1 SQVTM and CDR2 ANQGSEA. The CDR3 loop spans 12 amino acids. Trimming took 7 bases from V and 7 from J, leaving 17 bases between them. In DNA, the CDR3 is TGCAGCGCTGCTCGGGGGGCGTGGGAGCAGTACTTC. It encodes CSAARGAWEQYF.

CDR3 bases: TGTGCCATCAGTAGGCATGGGGGCCGAAACACTGAAGCTTTCTTT. This codes for CAISRHGGRNTEAFF. This chain joins TRBV10-3 and TRBJ1-1; maybe TRBD1 (6 bases). The V end lost 5 bases, the J end lost 2 bases, and 15 bases lay between the germline ends. Germline CDR1 ENHRY, CDR2 SYGVKD. This CDR3 region has 15 residues.

The V call is TRBV28, the J call TRBJ2-5, with TRBD1 matching 8 bases. The CDR3 extends over 16 amino acids. V gave up 7 bases and J gave up 0 bases; unmatched junction bases: 10. Per the germline V gene, CDR1 is MDHEN and CDR2 is SYDVKM. The CDR3 DNA is TGTGCCAGCACAATATACGGACAGGGATACCAAGAGACCCAGTACTTC. It is translated as CASTIYGQGYQETQYF.

The chain has TRBV28 and TRBJ2-7; 7 bases line up with TRBD1. The germline gives CDR1 MDHEN, CDR2 SYDVKM. The CDR3 has 13 residues. V lost 4 bases, J lost 5 bases, and 5 bases stayed unmatched. CDR3 sequence: CASSSTGRHEQYF. The CDR3 nucleotides read TGTGCCAGCAGTTCGACAGGGAGACACGAGCAGTACTTC.

This clone was counted a single time. The chain employs TRBV18 and TRBJ1-1; D perhaps matches TRBD1 (5 bases). In germline, CDR1 is KGHSH, CDR2 LQKENI. The V end was cut by 3 bases, the J end by 0 bases, with 5 bases between. The CDR3 length is 13 residues. CDR3 sequence reads: CASSPGLNTEAFF. CDR3 sequence (DNA): TGTGCCAGCTCACCGGGGCTGAACACTGAAGCTTTCTTT.

The V call is TRBV15, the J call TRBJ2-7; 9 bases fit TRBD1. The CDR3 runs to 15 residues. V shed 3 bases and J 2 bases; nucleotides not matched to a gene: 5. CDR1 and CDR2 from the germline V gene are LNHNV and YYDKDF (reference sequence). The CDR3 nucleotides read TGTGCCACCAGCAGGCCAGGGACAGGGACCTACGAGCAGTACTTC. It translates to CATSRPGTGTYEQYF.

V is TRBV4-3 and J is TRBJ2-3, with D unclear. This CDR3 spans 13 amino acids. Germline-derived CDR1 and CDR2 are LGHNA and YSLEER. V was pared by 0 bases and J by 3 bases, with 4 bases between. CDR3 in DNA: TGCGCCAGCAGCCAAGACAGTACAGATACGCAGTATTTT. It specifies CASSQDSTDTQYF.

This clone was picked up one time. This rearrangement joins TRBV28 to TRBJ1-2; D gene uncertain. Trimming removed 4 bases at V and 2 bases at J, with 14 bases between. CDR1 is MDHEN, CDR2 SYDVKM, per germline. The CDR3 length is 15 residues. The CDR3 is CASSSEAQLNYGYTF. The CDR3 nucleotides read TGTGCCAGCAGTTCAGAGGCTCAATTGAACTATGGCTACACCTTC.

The chain combines TRBV18 with TRBJ2-7; 9 positions match TRBD1. Germline-derived CDR1 and CDR2 are KGHSH and LQKENI. The CDR3 sequence is 14 residues long. V trimming: 6 bases; J trimming: 6 bases; junction bases outside the gene matches: 9. The CDR3 region has the DNA TGTGCCAGCTCTCTCCGACAGGGGGTAGCCGAGCAGTACTTC. It is translated as CASSLRQGVAEQYF.

This chain uses TRBV5-4 with TRBJ2-2; a weak D match, TRBD2 (5 bases). Germline V lookup: CDR1 SGHNT, CDR2 YYREEE (reference sequence). This CDR3 spans 13 amino acids. Trimming stripped 0 bases from V and 9 bases from J, with 9 bases between. The CDR3: CASSLVGVRELFF. CDR3 sequence (DNA): TGTGCCAGCAGCTTGGTGGGAGTGCGGGAGCTGTTTTTT.

The chain couples TRBV29-1 to TRBJ2-1; no definite D call. Trimming shortened V by 1 base and J by 0 bases, and 7 bases separated the two germline ends. Germline CDR1 SQVTM, CDR2 ANQGSEA. CDR3 length equals 14 residues. CDR3 loop: CSVEGLSSYNEQFF. The CDR3 coding sequence is TGCAGCGTTGAAGGGCTCAGCTCCTACAATGAGCAGTTCTTC.

This rearrangement joins TRBV28 to TRBJ2-7; D is possibly TRBD1 (6 bases). CDR3 length equals 14 residues. From germline, CDR1 is MDHEN and CDR2 SYDVKM. V was clipped by 9 bases and J by 0 bases, with 15 bases between them. The CDR3 sequence: CASEGDGVSYEQYF. CDR3 sequence (DNA): TGTGCCAGTGAGGGGGACGGAGTCTCCTACGAGCAGTACTTC.

The rearrangement joins TRBV24-1 to TRBJ2-1; tentatively, D is TRBD1 (6 bases). Germline V gives CDR1 KGHDR, CDR2 SFDVKD. Trimming left V 6 bases short and J 4 bases short, with 12 bases between. The CDR3 spans 14 residues. Written as DNA, the CDR3 is TGTGCCACCAGTACATACAGGGATTACAATGAGCAGTTCTTC. As protein: CATSTYRDYNEQFF.

The rearrangement joins TRBV3-1 (or the pseudogene TRBV3-2) to TRBJ2-7; D is perhaps TRBD2 (6 bases). The CDR3 extends over 15 amino acids. The germline CDR1 and CDR2 sequences are LGHDT and YNNKEL (reference sequence). The ends were cut back, 4 bases at V and 5 bases at J, with 18 bases in the middle. The CDR3 region is CASSPLGGGRDEQYF. CDR3 in DNA: TGTGCCAGCAGCCCACTGGGGGGTGGGCGCGACGAGCAGTACTTC.